A selection of T cell receptor beta chains follows, all from one sample in a study of breast tumors, draining lymph nodes, adjacent tissues. Each CDR3 protein is one row after TCRdb ran MiXCR on the multiplex PCR reads. Here the sample spans 13,000 or so distinct CDR3 sequences, roughly half being singletons. The source material was tumor-adjacent breast tissue. These receptors all stem from a female donor with breast cancer. Some clones in this sample may be carry-over from other donors' samples. The CDR3 runs from the conserved cysteine through the conserved F or W.

J gene: TRBJ2-1; V gene: TRBV20-1; CDR3 protein: CSARAGTSGRYEQFF
J gene: TRBJ2-3; V gene: TRBV7-2; CDR3 protein: CASSQPGLAVDTQYF
J gene: TRBJ2-3; V gene: TRBV4-3; CDR3 protein: CASSQDRGWDTQYF
J gene: TRBJ1-2; V gene: TRBV20-1; CDR3 protein: CSARDLGQGALYGYTF
J gene: TRBJ1-6; V gene: TRBV20-1; CDR3 protein: CSAGTGGNSPLHF
J gene: TRBJ1-6; V gene: TRBV7-9; CDR3 protein: CASSRDRDNSPLHF
J gene: TRBJ1-2; V gene: TRBV20-1; CDR3 protein: CSASSRPSRGYTF
J gene: TRBJ2-7; V gene: TRBV5-6; CDR3 protein: CASSFGQRLYEQYF
J gene: TRBJ2-2; V gene: TRBV7-6; CDR3 protein: CASSLTSGTPNTGELFF
J gene: TRBJ2-3; V gene: TRBV6-5; CDR3 protein: CASSHIAGGPPDTQYF
J gene: TRBJ2-3; V gene: TRBV7-8; CDR3 protein: CASSLGATGTDTQYF
J gene: TRBJ2-7; V gene: TRBV5-1; CDR3 protein: CASSSPGQGAEQYF
J gene: TRBJ2-7; V gene: TRBV12-5; CDR3 protein: CASGLDPAPEQYF
J gene: TRBJ2-7; V gene: TRBV5-1; CDR3 protein: CASSPLAGGYYEQYF
J gene: TRBJ1-4; V gene: TRBV4-1; CDR3 protein: CASSPSDRATNEKLFF
J gene: TRBJ1-6; V gene: TRBV11-3; CDR3 protein: CASSFPIDVSF
J gene: TRBJ2-7; V gene: TRBV6-5; CDR3 protein: CASRSQVSYEQYF
J gene: TRBJ2-1; V gene: TRBV11-2; CDR3 protein: CASREREDLYNEQFF
J gene: TRBJ2-7; V gene: TRBV7-4; CDR3 protein: CASSAGLAGVVEQYF
J gene: TRBJ2-5; V gene: TRBV28; CDR3 protein: CASNGRGQETQYF
J gene: TRBJ2-1; V gene: TRBV29-1; CDR3 protein: CSVFVAGGGNEQFF
J gene: TRBJ2-3; V gene: TRBV20-1; CDR3 protein: CSASGHRAVDTQYF
J gene: TRBJ2-3; V gene: TRBV11-2; CDR3 protein: CASSLDSGADTQYF
J gene: TRBJ2-7; V gene: TRBV24-1; CDR3 protein: CATSTSGSQYEQYF
J gene: TRBJ2-2; V gene: TRBV6-4; CDR3 protein: CASSEQSNTGELFF
J gene: TRBJ2-7; V gene: TRBV12-3/TRBV12-4; CDR3 protein: CASSWTGHRSTGQYF
J gene: TRBJ2-7; V gene: TRBV29-1; CDR3 protein: CSVESPPRGSLSLTEQYF
J gene: TRBJ2-7; V gene: TRBV5-4; CDR3 protein: CASSLGVLGSYEQYF
J gene: TRBJ1-5; V gene: TRBV19; CDR3 protein: CASSIIRVGNQPQHF
J gene: TRBJ2-7; V gene: TRBV20-1; CDR3 protein: CSARDRTSGNYEQYF
J gene: TRBJ1-6; V gene: TRBV10-3; CDR3 protein: CAISPSLNSPLHF
J gene: TRBJ2-3; V gene: TRBV7-2; CDR3 protein: CASSFYICSARDRGGVDTQYF
J gene: TRBJ1-2; V gene: TRBV12-3/TRBV12-4; CDR3 protein: CASSLGRSGGYTF